The rows below give T cell receptor beta chains drawn from one sample of a study of T cell repertoires in cytomegalovirus infection. TCRdb processed the reads anew with MiXCR; each CDR3 protein has one entry. Here the sample spans around 800,000 distinct CDR3 sequences, approximately 29% being singletons. Antigens of these TCRs are unknown. The starting material was cultured CD8+ T cells from PBMCs, obtained from culture after CMV antigen stimulation. The receptors here all came from a human donor in good health (CMV status not recorded). Some clones in this sample may be carry-over from other donors' samples. The CDR3 runs from the conserved cysteine through the conserved F or W. The D gene is left open where the match is weak. Size values are once, few and many counts, or a class for expanded clones, and some rows have none.

j_call: TRBJ2-3
clone_size: NA
v_call: TRBV27
d_call: NA
cdr3_aa: CASSLTLGPGTDTQYF
cdr3_nt: TGTGCCAGCAGTTTAACCTTGGGCCCGGGCACAGATACGCAGTATTTT

j_call: TRBJ2-1
clone_size: NA
v_call: TRBV24-1
d_call: TRBD2
cdr3_aa: CATSETGLDNEQFF
cdr3_nt: TGTGCCACCAGTGAGACGGGACTAGACAATGAGCAGTTCTTC

j_call: TRBJ1-5
clone_size: NA
v_call: TRBV6-2/TRBV6-3
d_call: NA
cdr3_aa: CASSEWYRTNQPQHF
cdr3_nt: TGTGCCAGCAGTGAATGGTACAGGACAAATCAGCCCCAGCATTTT

j_call: TRBJ2-3
clone_size: many
v_call: TRBV6-6
d_call: NA
cdr3_aa: CASSPEPGLRGGDTQYF
cdr3_nt: TGTGCCAGCAGTCCAGAGCCGGGACTGCGAGGGGGAGATACGCAGTATTTT

j_call: TRBJ2-1
clone_size: many
v_call: TRBV7-6
d_call: NA
cdr3_aa: CASSLVGDLPYNEQFF
cdr3_nt: TGTGCCAGCAGCTTAGTAGGGGATCTTCCCTACAATGAGCAGTTCTTC

j_call: TRBJ1-4
clone_size: many
v_call: TRBV12-3/TRBV12-4
d_call: NA
cdr3_aa: CASLGPRGQEKLFF
cdr3_nt: TGTGCCAGCCTAGGCCCCCGAGGGCAGGAAAAACTGTTTTTT

j_call: TRBJ2-7
clone_size: few
v_call: TRBV5-4
d_call: NA
cdr3_aa: CASSLRGSGYEQYF
cdr3_nt: TGTGCCAGCAGCTTGCGAGGGTCAGGCTACGAGCAGTACTTC

j_call: TRBJ1-5
clone_size: NA
v_call: TRBV2
d_call: TRBD1
cdr3_aa: CASSEARGPGKPQHF
cdr3_nt: TGTGCCAGCAGTGAAGCAAGGGGGCCCGGGAAGCCCCAGCATTTT

j_call: TRBJ1-6
clone_size: NA
v_call: TRBV6-6
d_call: NA
cdr3_aa: CASTHGGLIPLHF
cdr3_nt: TGTGCCAGCACCCATGGAGGCCTAATACCCCTCCACTTT

j_call: TRBJ2-3
clone_size: NA
v_call: TRBV10-3
d_call: NA
cdr3_aa: CAISEPHEGTDTQYF
cdr3_nt: TGTGCCATCAGTGAACCCCATGAGGGCACAGATACGCAGTATTTT

j_call: TRBJ2-4
clone_size: NA
v_call: TRBV10-3
d_call: TRBD2
cdr3_aa: CAISETVSGGASRENIQYF
cdr3_nt: TGTGCCATCAGCGAGACCGTTAGCGGGGGGGCTTCGAGAGAAAACATTCAGTACTTC

j_call: TRBJ2-1
clone_size: NA
v_call: TRBV7-3
d_call: NA
cdr3_aa: CASSLKGGEQFF
cdr3_nt: TGTGCCAGCAGCTTAAAGGGAGGTGAGCAGTTCTTC

j_call: TRBJ1-1
clone_size: NA
v_call: TRBV27
d_call: NA
cdr3_aa: CASSKDLRGNTEAFF
cdr3_nt: TGTGCCAGCAGCAAAGACCTACGGGGGAACACTGAAGCTTTCTTT

j_call: TRBJ1-5
clone_size: few
v_call: TRBV4-2
d_call: NA
cdr3_aa: CASSPTLGVSSNQPQHF
cdr3_nt: TGTGCCAGCAGCCCTACACTAGGGGTGAGTAGCAATCAGCCCCAGCATTTT

j_call: TRBJ1-5
clone_size: NA
v_call: TRBV19
d_call: NA
cdr3_aa: CASSLPSGRGGQPQHF
cdr3_nt: TGTGCCAGTAGCCTACCCTCAGGACGGGGCGGGCAGCCCCAGCATTTT

j_call: TRBJ2-1
clone_size: NA
v_call: TRBV6-5
d_call: NA
cdr3_aa: CASSYVVAGGEQFF
cdr3_nt: TGTGCCAGCAGTTATGTCGTGGCCGGGGGTGAGCAGTTCTTC

j_call: TRBJ1-1
clone_size: few
v_call: TRBV6-6
d_call: TRBD1
cdr3_aa: CASSAGGEIRWNTEAFF
cdr3_nt: TGTGCCAGCAGTGCAGGGGGCGAGATTCGGTGGAACACTGAAGCTTTCTTT

j_call: TRBJ1-1
clone_size: few
v_call: TRBV5-6
d_call: TRBD1
cdr3_aa: CASGGGVQGAPLATEAFF
cdr3_nt: TGTGCCAGCGGGGGGGGGGTACAGGGGGCGCCGCTGGCCACTGAAGCTTTCTTT

j_call: TRBJ1-5
clone_size: few
v_call: TRBV24-1
d_call: NA
cdr3_aa: CATSDFDSNQPQHF
cdr3_nt: TGTGCCACCAGTGATTTTGATAGCAATCAGCCCCAGCATTTT

j_call: TRBJ1-5
clone_size: few
v_call: TRBV19
d_call: NA
cdr3_aa: CASSIDHTGAYSNQPQHF
cdr3_nt: TGTGCCAGTAGTATAGATCATACGGGCGCTTATAGCAATCAGCCCCAGCATTTT

j_call: TRBJ1-1
clone_size: few
v_call: TRBV6-2/TRBV6-3
d_call: TRBD1
cdr3_aa: CASRTPRTGGTEAFF
cdr3_nt: TGTGCCAGCAGGACCCCGAGGACAGGGGGGACTGAAGCTTTCTTT

j_call: TRBJ2-3
clone_size: NA
v_call: TRBV6-1
d_call: TRBD1
cdr3_aa: CASSEAVWTGQVTDTQYF
cdr3_nt: TGTGCCAGCAGTGAAGCGGTATGGACCGGACAGGTGACAGATACGCAGTATTTT

j_call: TRBJ1-1
clone_size: NA
v_call: TRBV5-5
d_call: TRBD1
cdr3_aa: CASSSSDQGASHTEAFF
cdr3_nt: TGTGCCAGCAGCTCCTCCGATCAGGGGGCTAGTCACACTGAAGCTTTCTTT

j_call: TRBJ1-1
clone_size: NA
v_call: TRBV27
d_call: NA
cdr3_aa: CASSRRRPGENTEAFF
cdr3_nt: TGTGCCAGCAGCCGAAGGCGGCCAGGCGAGAACACTGAAGCTTTCTTT

j_call: TRBJ2-1
clone_size: NA
v_call: TRBV12-5
d_call: NA
cdr3_aa: CASGLVPANRAYNEQFF
cdr3_nt: TGTGCTAGTGGTTTGGTGCCTGCGAATAGGGCTTACAATGAGCAGTTCTTC

j_call: TRBJ2-5
clone_size: few
v_call: TRBV6-1
d_call: TRBD2
cdr3_aa: CASRIIFSGTTQETQYF
cdr3_nt: TGTGCCAGCAGGATAATCTTTTCCGGGACTACCCAAGAGACCCAGTACTTC

j_call: TRBJ1-2
clone_size: NA
v_call: TRBV27
d_call: TRBD1
cdr3_aa: CASSSTGDAYGYTF
cdr3_nt: TGTGCCAGCAGCTCTACAGGGGACGCCTATGGCTACACCTTC

j_call: TRBJ1-2
clone_size: NA
v_call: TRBV5-1
d_call: NA
cdr3_aa: CASRSDPGRELDGYTF
cdr3_nt: TGCGCCAGCAGGTCCGATCCGGGACGAGAACTTGATGGCTACACCTTC

j_call: TRBJ1-4
clone_size: NA
v_call: TRBV7-4
d_call: TRBD1
cdr3_aa: CASSSGTGEGSANEKLFF
cdr3_nt: TGTGCCAGCAGCTCCGGGACAGGGGAGGGGTCGGCTAATGAAAAACTGTTTTTT

j_call: TRBJ1-1
clone_size: NA
v_call: TRBV4-3
d_call: TRBD1
cdr3_aa: CASSQEGTANTEAFF
cdr3_nt: TGCGCCAGCAGCCAAGAAGGGACAGCGAACACTGAAGCTTTCTTT

j_call: TRBJ2-1
clone_size: few
v_call: TRBV9
d_call: NA
cdr3_aa: CASSVDNYNEQFF
cdr3_nt: TGTGCCAGCAGCGTTGACAATTACAATGAGCAGTTCTTC

j_call: TRBJ2-3
clone_size: NA
v_call: TRBV4-1
d_call: NA
cdr3_aa: CASSQDDIGRSDTQYF
cdr3_nt: TGCGCCAGCAGCCAAGATGACATAGGTCGGTCAGATACGCAGTATTTT

j_call: TRBJ2-2
clone_size: few
v_call: TRBV7-6
d_call: NA
cdr3_aa: CASSLVENTGELFF
cdr3_nt: TGTGCCAGCAGCTTAGTCGAGAACACCGGGGAGCTGTTTTTT

j_call: TRBJ2-5
clone_size: few
v_call: TRBV7-6
d_call: NA
cdr3_aa: CASSLEFGGEGTQYF
cdr3_nt: TGTGCCAGCAGCTTAGAGTTCGGGGGAGAGGGGACCCAGTACTTC

j_call: TRBJ1-5
clone_size: NA
v_call: TRBV19
d_call: NA
cdr3_aa: CASSPRDGNNQPQHF
cdr3_nt: TGTGCCAGTAGTCCCCGGGACGGGAACAATCAGCCCCAGCATTTT

j_call: TRBJ2-4
clone_size: few
v_call: TRBV2
d_call: NA
cdr3_aa: CASSLDPTGEGNIQYF
cdr3_nt: TGTGCCAGCAGTCTTGACCCGACGGGAGAGGGAAACATTCAGTACTTC

j_call: TRBJ2-5
clone_size: once
v_call: TRBV6-5
d_call: TRBD1
cdr3_aa: CANSPNPGQGAETQYF
cdr3_nt: TGTGCCAACAGTCCAAATCCGGGACAGGGGGCAGAGACCCAGTACTTC

j_call: TRBJ1-1
clone_size: few
v_call: TRBV12-3/TRBV12-4
d_call: NA
cdr3_aa: CASSFRLDRPLNTEAFF
cdr3_nt: TGTGCCAGCAGTTTCCGCCTTGACAGGCCCCTGAACACTGAAGCTTTCTTT

j_call: TRBJ2-1
clone_size: many
v_call: TRBV7-9
d_call: NA
cdr3_aa: CASSSVLYTWDYNEQFF
cdr3_nt: TGTGCCAGCAGCTCCGTACTCTATACGTGGGATTACAATGAGCAGTTCTTC

j_call: TRBJ1-1
clone_size: few
v_call: TRBV25-1
d_call: NA
cdr3_aa: CASSESLRQNTEAFF
cdr3_nt: TGTGCCAGCAGTGAATCCTTGAGGCAAAACACTGAAGCTTTCTTT

j_call: TRBJ2-1
clone_size: few
v_call: TRBV4-3
d_call: NA
cdr3_aa: CASSLLREGARNEQFF
cdr3_nt: TGCGCCAGCAGCCTTCTACGGGAGGGGGCTAGGAATGAGCAGTTCTTC

j_call: TRBJ2-6
clone_size: many
v_call: TRBV7-6
d_call: NA
cdr3_aa: CAILGAGESIGSGANVLTF
cdr3_nt: TGTGCCATCTTGGGGGCAGGGGAATCTATAGGCTCTGGGGCCAACGTCCTGACTTTC

j_call: TRBJ2-7
clone_size: NA
v_call: TRBV20-1
d_call: NA
cdr3_aa: CSARQDGGTYEQYF
cdr3_nt: TGCAGTGCTAGACAGGACGGAGGAACCTACGAGCAGTACTTC

j_call: TRBJ1-2
clone_size: few
v_call: TRBV28
d_call: NA
cdr3_aa: CASSFGWSSNYGYTF
cdr3_nt: TGTGCCAGCAGTTTCGGATGGAGTTCTAACTATGGCTACACCTTC

j_call: TRBJ1-2
clone_size: NA
v_call: TRBV7-4
d_call: NA
cdr3_aa: CASPKARGYTF
cdr3_nt: TGTGCCAGCCCTAAGGCGCGGGGCTACACCTTC

j_call: TRBJ2-2
clone_size: many
v_call: TRBV7-9
d_call: NA
cdr3_aa: CASSQVGGTGELFF
cdr3_nt: TGTGCCAGCAGCCAAGTCGGGGGCACCGGGGAGCTGTTTTTT

j_call: TRBJ2-7
clone_size: few
v_call: TRBV27
d_call: NA
cdr3_aa: CASGWFGEQYF
cdr3_nt: TGTGCCAGCGGGTGGTTCGGGGAGCAGTACTTC

j_call: TRBJ1-3
clone_size: NA
v_call: TRBV7-6
d_call: NA
cdr3_aa: CACSLGPGQYTGNTIYF
cdr3_nt: TGTGCCTGCAGCTTAGGTCCGGGACAATATACTGGAAACACCATATATTTT

j_call: TRBJ2-7
clone_size: NA
v_call: TRBV4-1
d_call: NA
cdr3_aa: CASSQAAGSYEQYF
cdr3_nt: TGCGCCAGCAGCCAAGCCGCGGGCTCCTACGAGCAGTACTTC